This T cell receptor beta chain originates from a study of T cell responses to AZD1222 COVID-19 vaccine. V was cut by 2 bases and J by 9 bases, with 17 bases left in between. Germline V gives CDR1 MNHEY, CDR2 SMNVEV (reference sequence). CDR3 size: 15 residues. Broader study findings: Regions 160-218 and 743-854 dominated among vaccine-associated CD4 TCRs spanning spike.

Measured with immunoSEQ multiplex PCR; TCRdb has only the in-frame clones, and not every one. The data hold about 180,000 clones, with approximately 94% observed a single time. In regard to this clone: Its matching antigen is unknown.

The sequence was obtained from an adult who received the AZD1222 COVID-19 vaccine. Sequenced here: peripheral blood, sampled 28 days after the second AZD1222 dose. The rearrangement joins TRBV27 to TRBJ1-5; D unclear. CDR3 DNA: TGTGCCAGCAGTTTAAGGCCATTCGGGGAGCTGCCCCAGCATTTT. Protein product: CASSLRPFGELPQHF.